Sequencing of this T cell receptor beta chain was carried out in a study of shared clonotypes between healthy human individuals. The germline gives CDR1 SGHNT, CDR2 YYREEE (reference sequence). The CDR3 is 16 amino acids. Losses at the gene ends were 0 bases for V and 0 bases for J; bases not matched to a gene: 5. Some clones are missing from TCRdb's copy, which holds only in-frame ones; the method was immunoSEQ multiplex PCR. The table lists roughly 590,000 clones, about 95% of them singletons. Details on this clone: Its specificity is not known.

Broader study findings: When compared with the clonotypes that were shared by all four sorted-subset donors, the non-shared clonotypes turned out to have lower generation probabilities.

The naive CD8 subset, CD45RO-negative cells positively selected for CCR7, excluded terminally differentiated effector memory CD45RA+ cells. The sample consisted of naive CD8+ T cells sorted from blood. The chain links TRBV5-4 to TRBJ1-2; 7 bases are a match to TRBD1. The clonotype originates from a woman in her twenties or thirties in good health. This chain's CDR3 is CASSLARDRANYGYTF. The CDR3 region has the DNA TGTGCCAGCAGCTTGGCGAGGGACAGAGCTAACTATGGCTACACCTTC.